This TCR beta chain was sequenced for a study of T cell clones after liver transplantation. For the study at large: Without induction therapy, subjects received standard immunosuppression until 12-24 months post-transplant.

This table comes from immunoSEQ multiplex PCR, and its TCRdb copy is limited to in-frame clones, with some not included. The sample lists 85,000 to 130,000 clones, 80% to 85% occurring once. V lost 5 bases and J lost 1, with 9 bases in between. Germline V gene sequence: CDR1 GTSNPN, CDR2 SVGIG (reference sequence). This CDR3 is 13 amino acids long. This chain uses TRBV30 with TRBJ1-5; no definite D call. Source: CD4+ T cells from blood, taken before liver transplant. This TCR was sampled from a human donor who received a liver transplant. CDR3 region: CAWGGESNQPQHF. The CDR3, as DNA: TGTGCCTGGGGCGGGGAGAGCAATCAGCCCCAGCATTTT.